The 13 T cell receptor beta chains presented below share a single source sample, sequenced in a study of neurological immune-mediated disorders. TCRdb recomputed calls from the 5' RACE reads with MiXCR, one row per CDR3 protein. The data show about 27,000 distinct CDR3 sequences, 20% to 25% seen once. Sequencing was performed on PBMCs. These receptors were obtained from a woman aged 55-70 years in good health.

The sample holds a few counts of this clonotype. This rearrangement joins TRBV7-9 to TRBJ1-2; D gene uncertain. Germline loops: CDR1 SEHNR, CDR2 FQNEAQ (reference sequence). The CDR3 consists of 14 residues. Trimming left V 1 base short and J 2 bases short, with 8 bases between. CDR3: CASSLDLLNYGYTF. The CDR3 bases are TGTGCCAGCAGCTTAGACCTGCTAAACTATGGCTACACCTTC.

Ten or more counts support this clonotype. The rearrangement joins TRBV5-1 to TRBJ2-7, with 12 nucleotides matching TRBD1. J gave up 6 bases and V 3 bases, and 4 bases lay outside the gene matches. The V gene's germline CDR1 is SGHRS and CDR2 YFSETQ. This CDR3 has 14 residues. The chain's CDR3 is CASSSGTGGLEQYF. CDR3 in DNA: TGCGCCAGCAGCTCCGGGACAGGGGGCCTCGAGCAGTACTTC.

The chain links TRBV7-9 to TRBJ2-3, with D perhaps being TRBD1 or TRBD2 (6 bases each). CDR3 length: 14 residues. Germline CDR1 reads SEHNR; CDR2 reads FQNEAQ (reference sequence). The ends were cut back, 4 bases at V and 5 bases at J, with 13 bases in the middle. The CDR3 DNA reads TGTGCCAGCAGCTCCGAACAGGGAGGAGATACGCAGTATTTT. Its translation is CASSSEQGGDTQYF.

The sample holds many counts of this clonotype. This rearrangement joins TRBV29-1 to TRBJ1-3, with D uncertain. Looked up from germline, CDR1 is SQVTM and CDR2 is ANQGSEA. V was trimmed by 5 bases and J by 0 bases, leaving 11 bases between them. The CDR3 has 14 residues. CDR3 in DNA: TGCAGCGTTCACCTAGGAGGCTCTGGAAACACCATATATTTT. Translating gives CSVHLGGSGNTIYF.

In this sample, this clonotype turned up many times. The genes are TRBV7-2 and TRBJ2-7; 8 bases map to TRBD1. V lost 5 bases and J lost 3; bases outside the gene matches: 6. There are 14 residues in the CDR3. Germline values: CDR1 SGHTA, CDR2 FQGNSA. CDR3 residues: CASSPRTGFYEQYF. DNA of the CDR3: TGTGCCAGCAGCCCTCGGACAGGGTTCTACGAGCAGTACTTC.

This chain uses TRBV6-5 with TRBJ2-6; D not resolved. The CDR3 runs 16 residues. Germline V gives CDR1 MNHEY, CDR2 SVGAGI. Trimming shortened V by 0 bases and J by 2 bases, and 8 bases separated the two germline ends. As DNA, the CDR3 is TGTGCCAGCAGTTACTCGAGTATTACTGGGGCCAACGTCCTGACTTTC. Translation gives CASSYSSITGANVLTF.

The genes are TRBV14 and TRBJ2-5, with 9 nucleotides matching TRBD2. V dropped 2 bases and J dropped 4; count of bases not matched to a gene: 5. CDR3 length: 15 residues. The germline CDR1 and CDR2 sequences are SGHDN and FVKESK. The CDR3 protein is CASSQLAGVLETQYF. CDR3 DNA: TGTGCCAGCAGCCAATTAGCGGGAGTCCTAGAGACCCAGTACTTC.

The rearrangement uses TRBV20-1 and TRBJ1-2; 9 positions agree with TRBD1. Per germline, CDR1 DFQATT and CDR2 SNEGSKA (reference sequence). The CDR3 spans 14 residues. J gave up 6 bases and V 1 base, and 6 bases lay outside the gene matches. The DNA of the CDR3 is TGCAGTGCTAGAGCGGGGACAGGGTACGATGGCTACACCTTC. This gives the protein CSARAGTGYDGYTF.

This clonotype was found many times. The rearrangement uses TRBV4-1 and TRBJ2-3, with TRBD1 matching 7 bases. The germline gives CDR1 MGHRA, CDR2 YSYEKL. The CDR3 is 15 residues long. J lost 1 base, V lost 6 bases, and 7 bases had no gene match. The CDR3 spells CASRRRTGRTDTQYF. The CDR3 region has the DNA TGCGCCAGCAGACGACGGACAGGCCGCACAGATACGCAGTATTTT.

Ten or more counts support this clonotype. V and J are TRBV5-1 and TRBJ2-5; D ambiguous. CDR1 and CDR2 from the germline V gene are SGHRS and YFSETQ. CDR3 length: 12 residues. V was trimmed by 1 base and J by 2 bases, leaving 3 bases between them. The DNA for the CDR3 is TGCGCCAGCAGCTTGAAGCAAGAGACCCAGTACTTC. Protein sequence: CASSLKQETQYF.

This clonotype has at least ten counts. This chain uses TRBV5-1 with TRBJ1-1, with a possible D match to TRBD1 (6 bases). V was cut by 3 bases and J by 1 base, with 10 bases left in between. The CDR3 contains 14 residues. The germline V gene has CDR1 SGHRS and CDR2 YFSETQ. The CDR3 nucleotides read TGCGCCAGCAGCTACGACAGGACGAACACTGAAGCTTTCTTT. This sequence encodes CASSYDRTNTEAFF.

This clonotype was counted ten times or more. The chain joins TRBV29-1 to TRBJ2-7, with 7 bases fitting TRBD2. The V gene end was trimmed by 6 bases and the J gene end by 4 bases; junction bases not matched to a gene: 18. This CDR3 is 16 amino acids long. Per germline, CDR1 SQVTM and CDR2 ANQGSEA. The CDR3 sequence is CSVRRGGEGKGYEQYF. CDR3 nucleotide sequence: TGCAGCGTCCGACGTGGAGGGGAGGGTAAGGGATACGAGCAGTACTTC.

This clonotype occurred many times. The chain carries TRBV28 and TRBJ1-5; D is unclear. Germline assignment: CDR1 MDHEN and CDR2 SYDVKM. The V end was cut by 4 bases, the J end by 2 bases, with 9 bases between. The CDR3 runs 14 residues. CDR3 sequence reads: CASSSGTGNQPQHF. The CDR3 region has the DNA TGTGCCAGCAGTTCCGGAACGGGCAATCAGCCCCAGCATTTT.